This T cell receptor beta chain was recovered during a study of shared clonotypes between healthy human individuals. Assay used: immunoSEQ multiplex PCR; TCRdb lists only in-frame clones, some missing. The sample holds about 1.1 million clones, around 78% seen once. Free of recent acute infections or vaccinations, the donors were healthy HIV-negative adults. The split of CD4+ cells yielded CD45RA+ naive and CD45RA-negative memory subsets. CDR1 is SNHLY, CDR2 FYNNEI, per germline. This CDR3 spans 15 amino acids. V was clipped by 6 bases and J by 3 bases; unmatched bases: 3. Sequenced input: memory CD4+ T cells from PBMCs. Subset here: CD45RA-negative fraction. The chain carries TRBV2 and TRBJ1-5, with 12 bases identical to TRBD1. The TCR comes from a man younger than 35 in good health. Some clones in this sample may be carry-over from other donors' samples. CDR3 sequence reads: CASRGQGAINQPQHF. The CDR3 nucleotides are TGTGCCAGCAGGGGACAGGGGGCGATCAATCAGCCCCAGCATTTT.